The text below deals with one T cell receptor (beta chain). This record comes from a study of T-cell reconstitution after alpha-beta-depleted transplantation in children. The CDR3 has 15 amino acids. V lost 2 bases, J lost 5 bases, and 16 bases lay in between. Germline loops: CDR1 SGHTA, CDR2 FQGNSA. Unique molecular identifiers were used to barcode this TCRbeta library. TCRdb used MiXCR to reprocess the PCR reads, holding one entry per CDR3 protein. Of hundreds of thousands of distinct CDR3 sequences in the sample, 30% to 35% were seen once. The chain carries TRBV7-2 and TRBJ2-7; the D gene is possibly TRBD2 (6 bases). The clonotype was recovered from a human donor who donated a stem cell graft to a child with aplastic anemia. Sequences were derived from PBMCs from the stem cell graft donor, sampled from the stem cell graft. The CDR3 DNA follows: TGTGCCAGCAGCTTACCCGGGACTGGCGGGGACGAGCAGTACTTC. This encodes CASSLPGTGGDEQYF.